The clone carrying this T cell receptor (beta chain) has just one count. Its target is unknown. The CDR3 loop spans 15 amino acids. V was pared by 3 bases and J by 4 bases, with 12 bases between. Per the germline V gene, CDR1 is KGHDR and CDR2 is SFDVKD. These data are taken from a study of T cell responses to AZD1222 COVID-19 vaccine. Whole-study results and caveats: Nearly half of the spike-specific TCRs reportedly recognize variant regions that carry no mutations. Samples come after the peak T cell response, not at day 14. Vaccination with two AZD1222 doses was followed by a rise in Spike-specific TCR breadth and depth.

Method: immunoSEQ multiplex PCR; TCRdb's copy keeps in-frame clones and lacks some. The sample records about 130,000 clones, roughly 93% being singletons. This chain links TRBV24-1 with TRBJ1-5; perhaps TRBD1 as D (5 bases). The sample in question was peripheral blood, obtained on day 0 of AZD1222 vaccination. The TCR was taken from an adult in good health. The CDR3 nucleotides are TGTGCCACCAGTGATCTTCTGCAGGGTAATCAGCCCCAGCATTTT. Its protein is CATSDLLQGNQPQHF.